Each of the 14 T cell receptor beta chains below was sequenced from the same sample in a study of radiation and T cells in renal cell carcinoma. Treatment specified: 15 Gy SBRT to primary tumor, nephrectomy 4 weeks later. Measured with immunoSEQ multiplex PCR; TCRdb has only the in-frame clones, and not every one. This sample has around 15,000 clones, with around 50% found just once. This sample comprised tumor tissue, obtained from a patient whose treatment included radiotherapy and nephrectomy. Every receptor here comes from a woman between 55 and 75 years old with renal cell carcinoma.

J is TRBJ2-5 and V is TRBV30; TRBD1 might be the D (6 bases). The germline V and J ends were trimmed by 8 bases and 3 bases, with 13 bases remaining between them. Germline values: CDR1 GTSNPN, CDR2 SVGIG (reference sequence). The CDR3 length is 12 residues. This chain's CDR3 is CAGNDRKETQYF. The CDR3, as DNA: TGTGCCGGCAATGACAGGAAAGAGACCCAGTACTTC. Complete variable domain (other parts from reference TRBV30 and TRBJ2-5): SQTIHQWPATLVQPVGSPLSLECTVEGTSNPNLYWYRQAAGRGLQLLFYSVGIGQISSEVPQNLSASRPQDRQFILSSKKLLLSDSGFYLCAGNDRKETQYFGPGTRLLVL.

This clone occurred a few times. The chain carries TRBV2 and TRBJ1-2; D gene unclear. Germline CDR1 SNHLY, CDR2 FYNNEI. V was clipped by 7 bases and J by 8 bases, with 20 bases between them. The CDR3 length is 14 residues. In DNA, the CDR3 is TGTGCCAGCACTCGCCGCGGGAGGGAGGGAGGCTACACCTTC. It yields the protein CASTRRGREGGYTF.

This chain uses TRBV6-5 with TRBJ2-1; D is unresolved. CDR1 is MNHEY, CDR2 SVGAGI, per germline. There are 12 residues in the CDR3. The V end was cut by 5 bases, the J end by 8 bases, with 10 bases between. CDR3: CASSRGYDEQFF. In DNA form, the CDR3 reads TGTGCCAGCAGTCGCGGATACGATGAGCAGTTCTTC.

CDR3 amino acids: CASSQDWTGVRNTIYF. The DNA of the CDR3 is TGTGCCAGCAGCCAAGATTGGACAGGAGTACGAAACACCATATATTTT. This sequence joins TRBV14 and TRBJ1-3, with TRBD1 matching 7 bases. This CDR3 contains 16 residues. Germline V gene lookup returns CDR1 SGHDN and CDR2 FVKESK. Trimming took 0 bases from V and 5 from J; bases not matched to a gene: 7. Together with reference TRBV14 and TRBJ1-3, the CDR3 gives the full variable domain: EAGVTQFPSHSVIEKGQTVTLRCDPISGHDNLYWYRRVMGKEIKFLLHFVKESKQDESGMPNNRFLAERTGGTYSTLKVQPAELEDSGVYFCASSQDWTGVRNTIYFGEGSWLTVV.

This chain links TRBV30 with TRBJ2-7; 7 positions match TRBD1. This CDR3 is built from 15 residues. The germline gives CDR1 GTSNPN, CDR2 SVGIG (reference sequence). V dropped 2 bases and J dropped 2; count of bases not matched to a gene: 9. The CDR3 sequence: CAWSPTGPTPYEQYF. The CDR3, as DNA: TGTGCCTGGAGTCCGACAGGGCCTACCCCCTACGAGCAGTACTTC.

This clone was counted only a few times. The chain has TRBV6-5 and TRBJ1-1; D unclear. Germline CDR1 and CDR2: MNHEY and SVGAGI. Trimming cost V 6 bases and J 9 bases, with 17 bases left between them. This CDR3 has 13 residues. Here the CDR3 reads CASSPGSSPKAFF. CDR3 bases: TGTGCCAGCAGCCCCGGGTCTAGCCCCAAAGCTTTCTTT.

The chain recombines TRBV7-2 with TRBJ2-7; D is possibly TRBD2 (6 bases). The germline V gene has CDR1 SGHTA and CDR2 FQGNSA. This CDR3 comprises 14 residues. The V end lost 1 base, the J end lost 5 bases, and 12 bases lay between the germline ends. This CDR3 reads CASSLGGGLHEQYF. The CDR3 nucleotides read TGTGCCAGCAGCTTAGGTGGAGGGCTTCACGAGCAGTACTTC.

The chain uses TRBV6-5 and TRBJ2-2, with D possibly being TRBD1 (6 bases). Germline V gene sequence: CDR1 MNHEY, CDR2 SVGAGI. The CDR3 covers 15 residues. Trimming stripped 11 bases from V and 6 bases from J, with 22 bases between. Written as DNA, the CDR3 is TGTGCCGTAAAGAAACAGGGAACTGGGTCCGGGGAGCTGTTTTTT. Its protein is CAVKKQGTGSGELFF.

This chain connects TRBV7-6 to TRBJ2-1; 10 nucleotides agree with TRBD1. The CDR3 consists of 14 residues. Per germline, CDR1 SGHVS and CDR2 FNYEAQ. V lost 5 bases and J lost 6; bases outside the gene matches: 4. CDR3 sequence reads: CASSLGQGGNEQFF. The CDR3 nucleotides are TGTGCCAGCAGCCTAGGACAGGGGGGCAATGAGCAGTTCTTC. The full variable domain, in which reference TRBV7-6 and TRBJ2-1 provide the parts outside the CDR3, is GAGVSQSPRYKVTKRGQDVALRCDPISGHVSLYWYRQALGQGPEFLTYFNYEAQQDKSGLPNDRFSAERPEGSISTLTIQRTEQRDSAMYRCASSLGQGGNEQFFGPGTRLTVL.

The chain employs TRBV29-1 and TRBJ2-3, with D possibly being TRBD2 (6 bases). Germline assignment: CDR1 SQVTM and CDR2 ANQGSEA. There are 13 residues in the CDR3. V was trimmed by 6 bases and J by 2 bases, leaving 12 bases between them. CDR3 in amino acids: CSVGGFDTDTQYF. The DNA for the CDR3 is TGCAGCGTCGGGGGTTTTGACACAGATACGCAGTATTTT.

This clone has a single count. This chain joins TRBV27 and TRBJ2-7; D perhaps matches TRBD1 (5 bases). CDR3 length: 15 residues. Germline V lookup: CDR1 MNHEY, CDR2 SMNVEV (reference sequence). V dropped 2 bases and J dropped 2 bases, with 13 bases sitting between them. The CDR3 spells CASSLRGRNPYEQYF. CDR3 sequence (DNA): TGTGCCAGCAGTTTAAGGGGAAGGAACCCCTACGAGCAGTACTTC.

This clone occurred a few times. The V and J genes are TRBV2 and TRBJ1-6; 10 nucleotides line up with TRBD1. V trimming: 6 bases; J trimming: 8 bases; junction bases outside the gene matches: 7. This CDR3 comprises 15 residues. Germline V gives CDR1 SNHLY, CDR2 FYNNEI. CDR3 protein: CASRKGQGNYSPLHF. The CDR3 coding sequence is TGTGCCAGCAGGAAGGGACAGGGGAACTATTCACCCCTCCACTTT. The complete variable domain, with remaining parts taken from reference TRBV2 and TRBJ1-6, reads EPEVTQTPSHQVTQMGQEVILRCVPISNHLYFYWYRQILGQKVEFLVSFYNNEISEKSEIFDDQFSVERPDGSNFTLKIRSTKLEDSAMYFCASRKGQGNYSPLHFGNGTRLTVT.

This rearrangement joins TRBV6-1 to TRBJ2-1; 8 nucleotides match TRBD2. The ends lost 3 bases at V and 6 bases at J; junction bases unmatched: 4. The germline gives CDR1 MNHNS, CDR2 SASEGT. This CDR3 is built from 14 residues. The CDR3 protein is CASSERAGGNEQFF. The CDR3 DNA is TGTGCCAGCAGTGAGCGGGCGGGGGGCAATGAGCAGTTCTTC.

The chain links TRBV5-1 to TRBJ2-1, with D uncertain. The ends were cut back, 2 bases at V and 8 bases at J, with 11 bases in the middle. The CDR3 runs to 13 residues. Germline loops: CDR1 SGHRS, CDR2 YFSETQ. The DNA for the CDR3 is TGCGCCAGCAGCTTAAACTTAGGATATGAGCAGTTCTTC. It encodes CASSLNLGYEQFF.